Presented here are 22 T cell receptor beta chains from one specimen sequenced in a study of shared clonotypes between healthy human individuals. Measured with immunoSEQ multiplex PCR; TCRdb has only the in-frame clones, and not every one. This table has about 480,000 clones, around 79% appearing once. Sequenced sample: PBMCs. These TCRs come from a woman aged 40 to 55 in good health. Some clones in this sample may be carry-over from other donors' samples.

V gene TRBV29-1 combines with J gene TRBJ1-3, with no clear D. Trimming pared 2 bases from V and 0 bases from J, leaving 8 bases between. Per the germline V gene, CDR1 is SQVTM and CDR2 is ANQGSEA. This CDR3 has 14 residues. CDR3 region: CSVESRLSGNTIYF. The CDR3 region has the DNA TGCAGCGTTGAATCCCGGCTCTCTGGAAACACCATATATTTT.

The CDR3 DNA follows: TGTGCCACGAACCGCGCCGTCAATCAGCCCCAGCATTTT. It codes for CATNRAVNQPQHF. V gene TRBV2 combines with J gene TRBJ1-5; D call uncertain. The CDR3 length is 13 residues. The V end was cut by 10 bases, the J end by 3 bases, with 13 bases between. Per germline, CDR1 SNHLY and CDR2 FYNNEI.

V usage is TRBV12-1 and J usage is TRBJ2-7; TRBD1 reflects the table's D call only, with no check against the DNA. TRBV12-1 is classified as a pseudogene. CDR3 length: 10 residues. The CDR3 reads CASSSYEQYF. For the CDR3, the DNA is TGTGCCAGCAGCTCATACGAGCAGTACTTC.

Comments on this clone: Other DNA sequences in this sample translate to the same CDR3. CDR3 loop: CASSPQGRNTEAFF. As DNA, the CDR3 is TGTGCCAGCTCACCACAGGGGCGAAACACTGAAGCTTTCTTT. This sequence joins TRBV18 and TRBJ1-1; D is possibly TRBD1 (5 bases). Trimming cost V 1 base and J 2 bases, with 8 bases left between them. CDR3 length equals 14 residues. From germline, CDR1 is KGHSH and CDR2 LQKENI.

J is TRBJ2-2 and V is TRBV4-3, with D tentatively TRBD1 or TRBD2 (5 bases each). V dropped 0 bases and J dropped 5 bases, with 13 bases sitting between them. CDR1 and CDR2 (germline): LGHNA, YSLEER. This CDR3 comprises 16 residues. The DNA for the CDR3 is TGCGCCAGCAGCCAAGATCCCGGGGCTGCGACCGGGGAGCTGTTTTTT. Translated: CASSQDPGAATGELFF.

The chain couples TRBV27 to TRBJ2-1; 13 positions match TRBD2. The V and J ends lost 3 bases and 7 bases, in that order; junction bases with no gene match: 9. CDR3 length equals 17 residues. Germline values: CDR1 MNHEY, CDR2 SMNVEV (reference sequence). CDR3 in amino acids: CASSLARTSGSSNEQFF. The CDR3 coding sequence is TGTGCCAGCAGTTTGGCCCGGACTAGCGGGAGTAGTAATGAGCAGTTCTTC.

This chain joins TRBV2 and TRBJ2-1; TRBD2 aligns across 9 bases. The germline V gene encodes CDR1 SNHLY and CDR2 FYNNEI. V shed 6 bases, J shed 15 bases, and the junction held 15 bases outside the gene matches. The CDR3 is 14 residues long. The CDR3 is CASRFQREVEGPFF. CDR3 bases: TGTGCCAGCAGATTCCAGCGGGAGGTTGAAGGTCCGTTCTTC.

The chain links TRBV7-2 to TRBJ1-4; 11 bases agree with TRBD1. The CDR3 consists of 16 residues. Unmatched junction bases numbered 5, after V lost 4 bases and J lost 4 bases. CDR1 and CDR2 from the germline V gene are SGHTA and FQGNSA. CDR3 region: CASSSGQGGDNEKLFF. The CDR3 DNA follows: TGTGCCAGCAGCTCGGGACAGGGGGGAGATAATGAAAAACTGTTTTTT.

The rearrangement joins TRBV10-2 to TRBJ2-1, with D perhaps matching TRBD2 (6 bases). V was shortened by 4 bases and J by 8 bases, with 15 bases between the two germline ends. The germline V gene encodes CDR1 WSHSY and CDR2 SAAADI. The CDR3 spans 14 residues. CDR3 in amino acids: CASSVLGGRDEQFF. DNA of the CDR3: TGCGCCAGCAGTGTGTTAGGAGGGCGGGATGAGCAGTTCTTC.

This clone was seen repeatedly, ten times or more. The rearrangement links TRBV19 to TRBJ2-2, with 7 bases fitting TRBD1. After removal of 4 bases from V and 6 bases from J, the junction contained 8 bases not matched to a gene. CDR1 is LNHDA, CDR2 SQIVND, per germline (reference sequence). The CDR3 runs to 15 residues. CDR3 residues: CASSRRDSAPGELFF. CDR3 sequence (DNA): TGTGCCAGTAGTAGAAGGGACAGTGCGCCCGGGGAGCTGTTTTTT. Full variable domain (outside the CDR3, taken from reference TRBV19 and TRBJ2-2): DGGITQSPKYLFRKEGQNVTLSCEQNLNHDAMYWYRQDPGQGLRLIYYSQIVNDFQKGDIAEGYSVSREKKESFPLTVTSAQKNPTAFYLCASSRRDSAPGELFFGEGSRLTVL.

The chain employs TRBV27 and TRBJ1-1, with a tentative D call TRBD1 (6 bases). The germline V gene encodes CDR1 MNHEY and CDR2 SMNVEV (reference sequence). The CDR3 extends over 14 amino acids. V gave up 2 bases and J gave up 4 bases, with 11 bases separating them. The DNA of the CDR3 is TGTGCCAGCAGTTTACAAGGACAGTTCACTGAAGCTTTCTTT. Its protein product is CASSLQGQFTEAFF.

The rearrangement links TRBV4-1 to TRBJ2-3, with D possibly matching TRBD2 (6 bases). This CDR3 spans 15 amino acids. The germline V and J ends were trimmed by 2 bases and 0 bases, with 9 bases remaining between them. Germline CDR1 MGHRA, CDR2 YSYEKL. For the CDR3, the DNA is TGCGCCAGCAGCCAAAAAGGGACTAGCACAGATACGCAGTATTTT. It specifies CASSQKGTSTDTQYF.

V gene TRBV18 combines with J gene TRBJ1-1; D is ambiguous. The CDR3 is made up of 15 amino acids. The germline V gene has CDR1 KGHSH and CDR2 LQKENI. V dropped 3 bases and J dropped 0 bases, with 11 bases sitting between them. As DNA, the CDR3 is TGTGCCAGCTCACCTAGTGGGAGTTTGAACACTGAAGCTTTCTTT. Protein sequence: CASSPSGSLNTEAFF.

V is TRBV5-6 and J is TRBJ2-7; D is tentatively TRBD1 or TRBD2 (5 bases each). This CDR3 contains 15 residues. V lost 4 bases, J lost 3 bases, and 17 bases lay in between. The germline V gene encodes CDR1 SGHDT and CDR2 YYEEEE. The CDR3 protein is CASSDRTLRGYEQYF. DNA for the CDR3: TGTGCCAGCAGCGACCGGACTCTGAGGGGCTACGAGCAGTACTTC. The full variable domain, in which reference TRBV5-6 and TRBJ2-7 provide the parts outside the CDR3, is DAGVTQSPTHLIKTRGQQVTLRCSPKSGHDTVSWYQQALGQGPQFIFQYYEEEERQRGNFPDRFSGHQFPNYSSELNVNALLLGDSALYLCASSDRTLRGYEQYFGPGTRLTVT.

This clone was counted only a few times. The CDR3 spells CASSYLEGPLYEQYF. The CDR3, as DNA: TGTGCCAGCAGCTATCTCGAGGGTCCCCTCTACGAGCAGTACTTC. The chain joins TRBV6-5 to TRBJ2-7; TRBD2 might be the D (5 bases). Trimming pared 6 bases from V and 3 bases from J, leaving 18 bases between. Per germline, CDR1 MNHEY and CDR2 SVGAGI. The CDR3 is 15 amino acids.

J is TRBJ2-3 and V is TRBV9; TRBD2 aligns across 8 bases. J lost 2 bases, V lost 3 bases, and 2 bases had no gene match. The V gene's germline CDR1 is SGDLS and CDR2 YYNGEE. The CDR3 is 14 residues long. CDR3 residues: CASSGLAPTDTQYF. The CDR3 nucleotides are TGTGCCAGCAGCGGACTAGCGCCCACAGATACGCAGTATTTT.

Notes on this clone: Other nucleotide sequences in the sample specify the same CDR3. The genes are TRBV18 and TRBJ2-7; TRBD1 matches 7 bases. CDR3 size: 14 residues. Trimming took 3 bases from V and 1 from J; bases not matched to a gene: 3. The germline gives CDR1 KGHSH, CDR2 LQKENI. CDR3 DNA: TGTGCCAGCTCACCCGGGACAGCATCCTACGAGCAGTACTTC. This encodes CASSPGTASYEQYF.

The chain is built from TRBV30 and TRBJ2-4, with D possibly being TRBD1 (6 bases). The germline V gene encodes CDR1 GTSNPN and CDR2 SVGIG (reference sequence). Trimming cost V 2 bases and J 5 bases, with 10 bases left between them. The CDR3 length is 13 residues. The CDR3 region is CAWSKGHQNIQYF. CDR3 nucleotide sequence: TGTGCCTGGAGTAAGGGACACCAAAACATTCAGTACTTC.

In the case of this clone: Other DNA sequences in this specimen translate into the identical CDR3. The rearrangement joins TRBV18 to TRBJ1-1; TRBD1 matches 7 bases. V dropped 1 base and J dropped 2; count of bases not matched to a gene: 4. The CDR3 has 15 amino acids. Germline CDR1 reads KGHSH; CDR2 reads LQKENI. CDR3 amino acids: CASSPQKGANTEAFF. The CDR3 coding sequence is TGTGCCAGCTCACCACAGAAGGGGGCAAACACTGAAGCTTTCTTT.

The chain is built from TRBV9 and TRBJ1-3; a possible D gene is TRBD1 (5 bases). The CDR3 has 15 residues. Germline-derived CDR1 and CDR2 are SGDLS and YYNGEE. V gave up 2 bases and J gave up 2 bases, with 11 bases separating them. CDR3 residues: CASSVAGTTGNTIYF. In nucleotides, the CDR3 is TGTGCCAGCAGCGTGGCAGGGACCACTGGAAACACCATATATTTT.

The CDR3 protein is CASSQGSQGLNNEQFF. Here the CDR3 DNA reads TGCGCCAGCAGCCAAGGAAGTCAGGGGCTAAACAATGAGCAGTTCTTC. The V call is TRBV4-3, the J call TRBJ2-1; a weak D match, TRBD1 (6 bases). The CDR3 length is 16 residues. Trimming pared 1 base from V and 5 bases from J, leaving 15 bases between. Germline values: CDR1 LGHNA, CDR2 YSLEER.

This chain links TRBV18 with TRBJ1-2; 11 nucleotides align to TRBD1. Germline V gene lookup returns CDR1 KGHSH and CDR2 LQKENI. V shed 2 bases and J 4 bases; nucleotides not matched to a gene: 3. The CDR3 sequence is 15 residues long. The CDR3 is CASSPGQGAGYGYTF. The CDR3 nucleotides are TGTGCCAGCTCACCAGGACAGGGGGCTGGCTATGGCTACACCTTC.